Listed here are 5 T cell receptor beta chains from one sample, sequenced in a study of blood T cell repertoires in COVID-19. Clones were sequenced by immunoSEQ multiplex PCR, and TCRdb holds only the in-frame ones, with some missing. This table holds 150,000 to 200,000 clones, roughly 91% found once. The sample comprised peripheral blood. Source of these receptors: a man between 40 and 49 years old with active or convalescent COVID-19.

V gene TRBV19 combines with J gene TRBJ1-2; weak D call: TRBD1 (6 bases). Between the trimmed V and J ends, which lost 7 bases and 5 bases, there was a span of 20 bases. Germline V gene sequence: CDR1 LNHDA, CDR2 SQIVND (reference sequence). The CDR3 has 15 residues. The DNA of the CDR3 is TGTGCCAGTAACCCGAAGGGGGGGGCTGGGTATGGCTACACCTTC. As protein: CASNPKGGAGYGYTF.

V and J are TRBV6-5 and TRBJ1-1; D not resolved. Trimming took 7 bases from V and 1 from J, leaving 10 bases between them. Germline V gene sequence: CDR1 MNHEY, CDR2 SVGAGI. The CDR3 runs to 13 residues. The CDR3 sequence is CASMGSPNTEAFF. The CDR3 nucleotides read TGTGCCAGCATGGGCAGCCCGAACACTGAAGCTTTCTTT.

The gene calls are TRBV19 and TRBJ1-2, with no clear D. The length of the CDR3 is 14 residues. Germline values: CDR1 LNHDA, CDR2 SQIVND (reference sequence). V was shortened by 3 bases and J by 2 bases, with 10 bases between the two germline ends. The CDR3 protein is CASSIQTYNYGYTF. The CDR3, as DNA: TGTGCCAGTAGTATTCAAACCTACAACTATGGCTACACCTTC.

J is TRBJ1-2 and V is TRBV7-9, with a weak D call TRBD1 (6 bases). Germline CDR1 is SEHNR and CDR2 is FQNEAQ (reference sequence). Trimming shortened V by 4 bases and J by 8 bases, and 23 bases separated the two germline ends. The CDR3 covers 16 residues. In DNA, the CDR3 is TGTGCCAGCAGCTCAGAGGCAGGGGAAGCTTTGAGGGGCTACACCTTC. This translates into CASSSEAGEALRGYTF.

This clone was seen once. CDR3 residues: CAISEHILFGQGGAEAFF. CDR3 in DNA: TGTGCCATCAGTGAGCATATTCTATTCGGACAGGGGGGCGCTGAAGCTTTCTTT. This rearrangement joins TRBV10-3 to TRBJ1-1; 10 bases agree with TRBD1. Germline lookup yields CDR1 ENHRY and CDR2 SYGVKD. The junction had 15 bases not matched to a gene; V was cut back by 2 bases and J by 6 bases. The CDR3 length is 18 residues.